This T cell receptor (beta chain) was identified during a study of blood T cell repertoires in COVID-19 (dated by TCRdb to the early 2020s). As for the study more broadly: The collaborator samples originated in the United States, Italy and Spain and spanned the acute and convalescent phases of COVID-19. HLA class I and class II types, where available, came from metadata supplied by the sample provider rather than from assay-based typing. The prospective study material was composed of cDNA or gDNA derived from T cells, B-cell-depleted T cells, or PBMCs. The dataset comprised deeply sampled blood TCRbeta repertoires from subjects exposed to, actively infected with, or recovered from COVID-19. The repertoires were released in a freely available public database meant as a resource for research on the immune response to SARS-CoV-2. The sample metadata nearly always contained a de-identified subject ID, COVID-19 status, age in years and sex. Samples came from the ongoing ImmuneRACE study (first 160 participants) plus 1,254 subjects from 6 global collaborators.

For this clone: The clone's antigen remains unknown. No qualities accompany the bases; no much larger clone lies one base away.

The collaborating institutions used their own protocols to collect whole blood in K2EDTA tubes. Collaborator samples were shipped for TCRbeta analysis as frozen whole blood, isolated PBMCs, or DNA extracted from either sample type. The immunoSEQ Assay, a bias-controlled multiplex PCR, was used to amplify TCRbeta CDR3 regions from genomic DNA. As for the authors' bioinformatics: The number of nucleated cells in each sample was estimated by amplification of reference gene primers within the assay. To quantify the absolute abundance of each unique TCRbeta CDR3 rearrangement, sequence reads were collapsed and filtered. For each sample, productive Simpson clonality was calculated as the square root of Simpson's diversity index over productive rearrangements. Drawn from immuneACCESS, this table holds only the in-frame rearrangements with V and J called that TCRdb kept. Clones are partly lost; checked studies trace under half to an unresolved V gene and leave the rest unexplained. The V and J calls and clone size come from that table; D and trimming were worked out from the DNA. The sample data list about 400,000 clones, and about 88% of these were observed just once. The top ten hold 3% of the sample.

CDR1 is given as SEHNR and CDR2 as FQNEAQ, both from the germline V gene (reference sequence). From the cysteine up to the phenylalanine, the CDR3 has a length of 13 residues. CDR3 DNA only is kept here, 39 bases in frame from base 1. The V end loses 5 bases and the J end loses 10 bases, and a stretch of 15 bases separates them. Summary of the overall study and its limitations: Clinical and demographic metadata were provided uncurated, with the amount varying by source and participant.

Input material: peripheral blood. Recombination connected TRBV7-9 to TRBJ2-1, with TRBD2 as a weak D call on 6 bases. The receptor comes from a human donor in a cohort sampled during active COVID-19. The CDR3 protein sequence reads: CASSRTKVNEQFF. The DNA is TGTGCCAGCAGCAGGACTAAGGTGAACGAGCAGTTCTTC.